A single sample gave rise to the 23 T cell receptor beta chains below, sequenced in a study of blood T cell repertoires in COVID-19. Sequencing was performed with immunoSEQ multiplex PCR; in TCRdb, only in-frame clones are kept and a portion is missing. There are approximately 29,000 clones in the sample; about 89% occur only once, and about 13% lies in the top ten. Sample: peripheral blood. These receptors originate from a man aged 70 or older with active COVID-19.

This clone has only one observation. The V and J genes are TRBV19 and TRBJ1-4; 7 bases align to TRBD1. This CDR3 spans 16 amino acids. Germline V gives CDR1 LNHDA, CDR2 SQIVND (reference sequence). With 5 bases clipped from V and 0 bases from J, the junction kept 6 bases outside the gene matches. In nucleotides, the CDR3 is TGTGCCAGTAGTCGACAGGGAGCGCCAACTAATGAAAAACTGTTTTTT. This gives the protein CASSRQGAPTNEKLFF.

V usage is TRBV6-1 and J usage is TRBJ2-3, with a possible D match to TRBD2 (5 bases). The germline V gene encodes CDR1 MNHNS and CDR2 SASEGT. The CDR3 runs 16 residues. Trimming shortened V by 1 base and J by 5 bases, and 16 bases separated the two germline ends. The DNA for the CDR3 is TGTGCCAGCAGTGAAGTTTGGCCCCCCCGGGGAGATACGCAGTATTTT. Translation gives CASSEVWPPRGDTQYF.

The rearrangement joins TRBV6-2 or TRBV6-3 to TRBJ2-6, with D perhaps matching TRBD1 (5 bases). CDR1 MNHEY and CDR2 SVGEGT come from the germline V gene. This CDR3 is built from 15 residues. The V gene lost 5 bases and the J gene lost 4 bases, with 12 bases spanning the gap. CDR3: CASSTGAIGANVLTF. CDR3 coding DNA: TGTGCCAGCAGTACAGGTGCCATCGGGGCCAACGTCCTGACTTTC.

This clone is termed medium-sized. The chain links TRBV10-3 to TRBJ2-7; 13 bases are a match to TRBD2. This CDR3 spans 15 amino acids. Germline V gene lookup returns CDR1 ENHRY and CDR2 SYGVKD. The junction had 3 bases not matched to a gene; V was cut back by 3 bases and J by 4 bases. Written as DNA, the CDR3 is TGTGCCATCAGTGAAGGGACTAGCGGGATTTACGAGCAGTACTTC. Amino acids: CAISEGTSGIYEQYF.

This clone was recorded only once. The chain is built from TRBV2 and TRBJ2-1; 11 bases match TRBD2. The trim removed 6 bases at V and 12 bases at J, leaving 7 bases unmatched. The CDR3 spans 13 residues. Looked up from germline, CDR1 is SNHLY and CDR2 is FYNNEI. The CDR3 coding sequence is TGTGCCAGCAGGGCCACTAGCGGGAGCGTGCAGTTCTTC. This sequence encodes CASRATSGSVQFF.

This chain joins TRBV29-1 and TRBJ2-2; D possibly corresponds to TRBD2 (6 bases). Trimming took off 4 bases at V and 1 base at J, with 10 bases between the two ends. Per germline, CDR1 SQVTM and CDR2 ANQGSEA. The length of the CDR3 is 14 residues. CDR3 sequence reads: CSVGAGLNTGELFF. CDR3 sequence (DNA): TGCAGCGTTGGAGCGGGCCTGAACACCGGGGAGCTGTTTTTT.

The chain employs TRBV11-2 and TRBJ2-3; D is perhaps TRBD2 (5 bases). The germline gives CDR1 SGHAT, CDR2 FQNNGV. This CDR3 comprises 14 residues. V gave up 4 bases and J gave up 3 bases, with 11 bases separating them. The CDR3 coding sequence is TGTGCCAGCAGCTATAGATTAGCGACAGATACGCAGTATTTT. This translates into CASSYRLATDTQYF.

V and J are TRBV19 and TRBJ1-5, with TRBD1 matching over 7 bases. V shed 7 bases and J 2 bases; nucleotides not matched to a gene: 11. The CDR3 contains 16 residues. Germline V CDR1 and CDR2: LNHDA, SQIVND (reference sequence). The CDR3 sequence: CASNSLQGRGNQPQHF. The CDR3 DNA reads TGTGCCAGTAATTCTCTACAGGGGAGAGGCAATCAGCCCCAGCATTTT.

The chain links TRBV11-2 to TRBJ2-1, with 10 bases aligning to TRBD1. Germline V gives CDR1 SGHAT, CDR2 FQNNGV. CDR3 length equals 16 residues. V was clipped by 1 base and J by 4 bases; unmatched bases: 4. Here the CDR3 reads CASSLVRDRGYNEQFF. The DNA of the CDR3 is TGTGCCAGCAGCTTAGTCCGGGACAGGGGTTACAATGAGCAGTTCTTC.

The CDR3 DNA is TGTGCCAGCAGCCCCCGGACAGGAAACTACGAGCAGTACTTC. This translates into CASSPRTGNYEQYF. This sequence joins TRBV9 and TRBJ2-7; 7 bases agree with TRBD1. After removal of 4 bases from V and 3 bases from J, the junction contained 7 bases not matched to a gene. The germline CDR1 and CDR2 sequences are SGDLS and YYNGEE. This CDR3 has 14 residues.

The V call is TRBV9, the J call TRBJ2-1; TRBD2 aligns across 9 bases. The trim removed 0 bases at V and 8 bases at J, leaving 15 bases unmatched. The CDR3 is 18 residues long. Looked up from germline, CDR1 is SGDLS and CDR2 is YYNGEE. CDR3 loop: CASSVAPGVAGARDEQFF. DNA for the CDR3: TGTGCCAGCAGCGTAGCCCCTGGGGTAGCGGGAGCAAGGGATGAGCAGTTCTTC. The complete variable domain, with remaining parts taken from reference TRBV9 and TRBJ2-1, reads DSGVTQTPKHLITATGQRVTLRCSPRSGDLSVYWYQQSLDQGLQFLIQYYNGEERAKGNILERFSAQQFPDLHSELNLSSLELGDSALYFCASSVAPGVAGARDEQFFGPGTRLTVL.

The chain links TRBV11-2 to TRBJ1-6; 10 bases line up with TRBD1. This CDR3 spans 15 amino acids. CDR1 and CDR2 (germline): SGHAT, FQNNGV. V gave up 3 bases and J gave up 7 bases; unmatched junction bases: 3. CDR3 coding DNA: TGTGCCAGCAGCTTTTCGGGACAGGGGAATTCACCCCTCCACTTT. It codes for CASSFSGQGNSPLHF.

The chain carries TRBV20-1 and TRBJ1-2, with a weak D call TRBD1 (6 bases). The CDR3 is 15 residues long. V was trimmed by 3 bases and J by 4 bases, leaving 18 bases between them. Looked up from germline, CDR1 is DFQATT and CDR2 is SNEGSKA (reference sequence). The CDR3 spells CSASQGQGVGYGYTF. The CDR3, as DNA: TGCAGTGCTAGTCAGGGGCAGGGTGTAGGCTATGGCTACACCTTC.

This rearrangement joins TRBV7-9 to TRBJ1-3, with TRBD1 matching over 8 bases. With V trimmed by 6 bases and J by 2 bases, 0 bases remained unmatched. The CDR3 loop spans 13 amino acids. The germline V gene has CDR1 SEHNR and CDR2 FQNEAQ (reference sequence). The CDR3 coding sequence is TGTGCCAGCAGGACAGGGGCTGGAAACACCATATATTTT. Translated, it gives CASRTGAGNTIYF.

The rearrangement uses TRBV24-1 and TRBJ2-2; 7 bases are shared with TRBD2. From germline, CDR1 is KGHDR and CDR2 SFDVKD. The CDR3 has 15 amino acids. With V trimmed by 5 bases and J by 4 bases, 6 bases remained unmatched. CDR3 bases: TGTGCCACCAGTGGGACGAGCGGGGCCACCGGGGAGCTGTTTTTT. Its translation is CATSGTSGATGELFF.

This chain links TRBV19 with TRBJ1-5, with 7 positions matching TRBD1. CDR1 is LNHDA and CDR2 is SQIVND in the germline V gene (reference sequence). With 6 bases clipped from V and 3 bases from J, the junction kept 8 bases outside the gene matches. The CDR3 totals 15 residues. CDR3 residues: CASRRDRDFNQPQHF. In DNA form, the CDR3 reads TGTGCCAGTAGGAGGGACAGAGATTTCAATCAGCCCCAGCATTTT.

The DNA for the CDR3 is TGCGCCAGCAGCCAAGATCCCACAGCCAACACTGAAGCTTTCTTT. Amino acid sequence: CASSQDPTANTEAFF. The chain is built from TRBV4-3 and TRBJ1-1; D not resolved. Trimming cost V 0 bases and J 2 bases, with 10 bases left between them. The germline V gene encodes CDR1 LGHNA and CDR2 YSLEER. CDR3 length: 15 residues.

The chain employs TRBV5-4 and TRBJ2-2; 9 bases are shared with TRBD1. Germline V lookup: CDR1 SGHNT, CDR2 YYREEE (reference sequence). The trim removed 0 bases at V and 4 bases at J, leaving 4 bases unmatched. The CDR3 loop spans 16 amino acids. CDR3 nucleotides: TGTGCCAGCAGCTTGGGGGGACAGGGCAGCACCGGGGAGCTGTTTTTT. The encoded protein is CASSLGGQGSTGELFF.

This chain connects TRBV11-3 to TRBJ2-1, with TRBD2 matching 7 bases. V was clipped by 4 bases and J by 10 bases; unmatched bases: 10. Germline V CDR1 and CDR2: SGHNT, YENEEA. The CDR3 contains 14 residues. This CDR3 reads CASSSGRPPYEQFF. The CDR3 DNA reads TGTGCCAGCAGCTCCGGGAGGCCCCCTTACGAGCAGTTCTTC.

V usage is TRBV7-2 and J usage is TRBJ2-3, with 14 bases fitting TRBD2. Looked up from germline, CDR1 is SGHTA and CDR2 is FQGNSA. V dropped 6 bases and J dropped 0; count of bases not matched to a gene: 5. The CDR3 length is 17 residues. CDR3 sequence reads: CASSWTSGRPSTDTQYF. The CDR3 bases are TGTGCCAGCAGTTGGACTAGCGGGAGGCCGAGCACAGATACGCAGTATTTT. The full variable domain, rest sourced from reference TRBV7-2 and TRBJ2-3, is GAGVSQSPSNKVTEKGKDVELRCDPISGHTALYWYRQSLGQGLEFLIYFQGNSAPDKSGLPSDRFSAERTGGSVSTLTIQRTQQEDSAVYLCASSWTSGRPSTDTQYFGPGTRLTVL.

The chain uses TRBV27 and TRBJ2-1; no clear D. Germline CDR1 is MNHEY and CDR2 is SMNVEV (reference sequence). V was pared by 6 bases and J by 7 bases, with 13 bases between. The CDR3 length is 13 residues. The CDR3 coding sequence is TGTGCCAGCAGCTCCGGCGGTAGGAATGAGCAGTTCTTC. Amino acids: CASSSGGRNEQFF.

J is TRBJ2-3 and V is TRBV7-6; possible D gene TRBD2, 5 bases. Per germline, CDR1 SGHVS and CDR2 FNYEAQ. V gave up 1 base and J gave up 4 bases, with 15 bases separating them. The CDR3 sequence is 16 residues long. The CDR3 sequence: CASSLGGLRSPDTQYF. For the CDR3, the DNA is TGTGCCAGCAGCTTAGGAGGACTGAGGAGTCCAGATACGCAGTATTTT.

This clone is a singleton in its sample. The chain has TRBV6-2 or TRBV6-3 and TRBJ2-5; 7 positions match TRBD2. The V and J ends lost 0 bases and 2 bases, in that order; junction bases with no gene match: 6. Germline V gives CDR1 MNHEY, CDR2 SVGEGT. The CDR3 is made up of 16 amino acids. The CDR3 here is CASSYSLSSGQETQYF. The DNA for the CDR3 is TGTGCCAGCAGTTACTCGTTATCTAGCGGTCAAGAGACCCAGTACTTC.